A single sample gave rise to the 26 T cell receptor beta chains below, sequenced in a study of blood T cell repertoires in COVID-19. Profiled with immunoSEQ multiplex PCR; TCRdb holds only in-frame clones, not every one. The table includes about 190,000 clones, around 89% detected once. The sample consisted of peripheral blood. The receptors come from a man between 40 and 49 years old with active or convalescent COVID-19.

The J gene is TRBJ2-5, the V gene TRBV10-3, with D unclear. The CDR3 is made up of 13 amino acids. Trimming took off 4 bases at V and 0 bases at J, with 6 bases between the two ends. Germline V CDR1 and CDR2: ENHRY, SYGVKD. This CDR3 is CAISGADQETQYF. CDR3 DNA sequence: TGTGCCATCAGTGGGGCAGACCAAGAGACCCAGTACTTC.

The chain has TRBV6-6 and TRBJ2-7; the match to TRBD1 covers 8 bases. V dropped 2 bases and J dropped 4; count of bases not matched to a gene: 10. The CDR3 has 16 amino acids. CDR1 MNHNY and CDR2 SVGAGI come from the germline V gene (reference sequence). The DNA for the CDR3 is TGTGCCAGCAGTTACGCGGGGCCAGGGGGCATATACGAGCAGTACTTC. This encodes CASSYAGPGGIYEQYF.

The genes are TRBV28 and TRBJ1-2, with D hard to call. Trimming removed 6 bases at V and 7 bases at J, with 24 bases between. Germline CDR1 reads MDHEN; CDR2 reads SYDVKM. The CDR3 runs to 16 residues. The CDR3 DNA sequence: TGTGCCAGCAGGTCTACTAAAGGAAAGGCTATAGGTGGCTACACCTTC. Its translation is CASRSTKGKAIGGYTF.

This clone was seen only a few times. The chain is built from TRBV19 and TRBJ2-1, with D tentatively TRBD2 (5 bases). The CDR3 is 16 amino acids. Germline-derived CDR1 and CDR2 are LNHDA and SQIVND (reference sequence). Trimming pared 3 bases from V and 0 bases from J, leaving 12 bases between. The DNA for the CDR3 is TGTGCCAGTAGTATGACCGGACTGCGCTCCTACAATGAGCAGTTCTTC. Translating gives CASSMTGLRSYNEQFF.

This clone was counted only a few times. The V gene is TRBV2, the J gene TRBJ1-1; 8 nucleotides align to TRBD1. Trimming cost V 7 bases and J 6 bases; bases outside gene matches: 10. CDR3 length equals 14 residues. Germline lookup yields CDR1 SNHLY and CDR2 FYNNEI. DNA for the CDR3: TGTGCCAGCATTTTCGACAGGGGTCGGTCTGAAGCTTTCTTT. Translation: CASIFDRGRSEAFF.

This rearrangement joins TRBV9 to TRBJ2-1; D is undetermined. Trimming took off 5 bases at V and 6 bases at J, with 18 bases between the two ends. The CDR3 length is 15 residues. Looked up from germline, CDR1 is SGDLS and CDR2 is YYNGEE. The CDR3 DNA follows: TGTGCCAGCAGGAGGAACTCCCTTAGTAGCAATGAGCAGTTCTTC. This sequence encodes CASRRNSLSSNEQFF.

This clone showed up just once. The chain couples TRBV19 to TRBJ1-1; possible D gene TRBD1, 6 bases. V dropped 8 bases and J dropped 1 base, with 17 bases sitting between them. Germline CDR1 reads LNHDA; CDR2 reads SQIVND (reference sequence). CDR3 length: 15 amino acids. CDR3: CASGYQGNRNTEAFF. DNA for the CDR3: TGTGCCAGTGGTTATCAGGGGAATCGGAACACTGAAGCTTTCTTT.

The chain recombines TRBV6-5 with TRBJ2-3; TRBD2 matches at 8 bases. V lost 6 bases, J lost 1 base, and 3 bases stayed unmatched. The germline V gene encodes CDR1 MNHEY and CDR2 SVGAGI. This CDR3 has 14 amino acids. The CDR3 here is CASRQGLGTDTQYF. CDR3 coding DNA: TGTGCCAGCAGACAGGGACTAGGCACAGATACGCAGTATTTT.

This chain connects TRBV27 to TRBJ2-3; 11 nucleotides align to TRBD2. In germline, CDR1 is MNHEY, CDR2 SMNVEV (reference sequence). V trimming: 4 bases; J trimming: 0 bases; junction bases outside the gene matches: 3. This CDR3 has 16 amino acids. The CDR3 DNA is TGTGCCAGCAGTTATTTAGCGGGGGGGAGCACAGATACGCAGTATTTT. Translation gives CASSYLAGGSTDTQYF.

The chain links TRBV18 to TRBJ1-1; D is unresolved. The CDR3 has 13 amino acids. Germline CDR1 reads KGHSH; CDR2 reads LQKENI. The ends were cut back, 2 bases at V and 3 bases at J, with 7 bases in the middle. The CDR3 bases are TGTGCCAGCTCACCAGAGTATCACACTGAAGCTTTCTTT. Translated: CASSPEYHTEAFF.

The table lists this clone with a count of one. V and J are TRBV7-2 and TRBJ2-5, with 8 positions matching TRBD2. The CDR3 is 15 residues long. V trimming: 3 bases; J trimming: 5 bases; junction bases outside the gene matches: 8. Per the germline V gene, CDR1 is SGHTA and CDR2 is FQGNSA. This chain's CDR3 is CASSFLAGGWETQYF. CDR3 in DNA: TGTGCCAGCAGCTTCCTGGCGGGAGGATGGGAGACCCAGTACTTC. Looking up the rest from reference TRBV7-2 and TRBJ2-5 gives the full variable domain: GAGVSQSPSNKVTEKGKDVELRCDPISGHTALYWYRQSLGQGLEFLIYFQGNSAPDKSGLPSDRFSAERTGGSVSTLTIQRTQQEDSAVYLCASSFLAGGWETQYFGPGTRLLVL.

The V and J genes are TRBV19 and TRBJ1-6, with no clear D. Between the trimmed V and J ends, which lost 5 bases and 6 bases, there was a span of 11 bases. Germline V gene data show CDR1 as LNHDA and CDR2 as SQIVND (reference sequence). The CDR3 covers 14 residues. CDR3 DNA: TGTGCCAGTAGTTGGAGGGTTGGTAATTCACCCCTCCACTTT. This encodes CASSWRVGNSPLHF.

The chain employs TRBV6-1 and TRBJ2-3; D might be TRBD1 (7 bases). Germline V gene sequence: CDR1 MNHNS, CDR2 SASEGT. The CDR3 has 18 residues. V dropped 4 bases and J dropped 8 bases, with 28 bases sitting between them. The DNA of the CDR3 is TGTGCCAGCAGTGTGGGGCCACCCGACAGGGCCCCGCGGGGTACGCAGTATTTT. It yields the protein CASSVGPPDRAPRGTQYF.

The V call is TRBV19, the J call TRBJ2-2; the match to TRBD1 covers 7 bases. The germline V gene has CDR1 LNHDA and CDR2 SQIVND (reference sequence). V was clipped by 5 bases and J by 4 bases; unmatched bases: 7. CDR3 size: 15 residues. The CDR3 region has the DNA TGTGCCAGTAGTCTCGACAGGGACCGCACCGGGGAGCTGTTTTTT. Amino acids: CASSLDRDRTGELFF.

The V and J genes are TRBV12-3 or TRBV12-4 and TRBJ1-1; 9 nucleotides align to TRBD1. The CDR3 is 12 amino acids. Trimming at V came to 8 bases and at J to 10 bases, leaving 8 bases not matched to a gene. This CDR3 reads CASENRGHGAFF. The CDR3 DNA sequence: TGTGCCAGCGAGAACAGGGGGCACGGAGCTTTCTTT.

Only one count was recorded for this clone. The chain couples TRBV6-6 to TRBJ1-1; D is undetermined. The CDR3 has 14 residues. V gave up 0 bases and J gave up 4 bases, with 9 bases separating them. In germline, CDR1 is MNHNY, CDR2 SVGAGI (reference sequence). The CDR3 spells CASSYSADGTEAFF. Here the CDR3 DNA reads TGTGCCAGCAGTTACTCGGCAGATGGCACTGAAGCTTTCTTT.

This clone was detected ten times or more. The chain employs TRBV7-3 and TRBJ2-2; 9 positions match TRBD1. This CDR3 has 20 residues. Per germline, CDR1 SGHTA and CDR2 FQGTGA. After removal of 2 bases from V and 4 bases from J, the junction contained 17 bases not matched to a gene. In DNA, the CDR3 is TGTGCCAGCAGCTTATTGTCAGTAGATTCGGACAGGGGATTCACCGGGGAGCTGTTTTTT. Translating it yields CASSLLSVDSDRGFTGELFF.

The rearrangement links TRBV27 to TRBJ2-7; D remains unclear. V was shortened by 3 bases and J by 3 bases, with 9 bases between the two germline ends. The CDR3 sequence is 13 residues long. Looked up from germline, CDR1 is MNHEY and CDR2 is SMNVEV (reference sequence). Here the CDR3 reads CASSLRQNYEQYF. The CDR3 DNA follows: TGTGCCAGCAGTTTGCGGCAGAACTACGAGCAGTACTTC.

This chain connects TRBV27 to TRBJ2-7; 8 positions match TRBD1. This CDR3 region has 16 residues. CDR1 is MNHEY, CDR2 SMNVEV, per germline (reference sequence). With 2 bases clipped from V and 5 bases from J, the junction kept 11 bases outside the gene matches. The CDR3 loop reads CASSLRIKDRAHEQYF. CDR3 in DNA: TGTGCCAGCAGTTTACGAATCAAGGACAGGGCCCACGAGCAGTACTTC.

V gene TRBV24-1 combines with J gene TRBJ1-6, with TRBD1 matching over 10 bases. Trimming took 5 bases from V and 7 from J; bases not matched to a gene: 7. Germline loops: CDR1 KGHDR, CDR2 SFDVKD. The CDR3 loop spans 16 amino acids. The DNA of the CDR3 is TGTGCCACCAGTGCGACAGGGGGCCGGCAAAATTCACCCCTCCACTTT. Its translation: CATSATGGRQNSPLHF.

This clone occurred once. The rearrangement links TRBV5-6 to TRBJ1-1, with 9 bases matching TRBD1. CDR1 and CDR2 (germline): SGHDT, YYEEEE. The CDR3 runs 16 residues. V was pared by 4 bases and J by 1 base, with 8 bases of the junction left unmatched. CDR3 nucleotide sequence: TGTGCCAGCAGCCCGGATCTGGGACAGGGGAACACTGAAGCTTTCTTT. As protein: CASSPDLGQGNTEAFF.

This rearrangement joins TRBV28 to TRBJ1-2; tentative D call: TRBD1 (6 bases). Germline loops: CDR1 MDHEN, CDR2 SYDVKM. Trimming removed 6 bases at V and 3 bases at J, with 14 bases between. The CDR3 runs to 14 residues. The CDR3 DNA sequence: TGTGCCAGCAGGCCAACAGGGTCCGACTATGGCTACACCTTC. Its translation: CASRPTGSDYGYTF.

The rearrangement links TRBV19 to TRBJ1-5; D is uncertain. Germline values: CDR1 LNHDA, CDR2 SQIVND (reference sequence). The CDR3 has 15 residues. Between the trimmed V and J ends, which lost 4 bases and 0 bases, there was a span of 10 bases. The CDR3, as DNA: TGTGCCAGTAGTACCTTTTACGGTAGCAATCAGCCCCAGCATTTT. Translation gives CASSTFYGSNQPQHF.

The V and J genes are TRBV6-5 and TRBJ2-5, with a weak D call TRBD1 (6 bases). The CDR3 is made up of 13 amino acids. The V gene lost 8 bases and the J gene lost 3 bases, with 13 bases spanning the gap. Germline values: CDR1 MNHEY, CDR2 SVGAGI. Here the CDR3 DNA reads TGTGCCAGCCGCGGACAGAAAAAAGAGACCCAGTACTTC. Translating gives CASRGQKKETQYF.

The V gene is TRBV6-5, the J gene TRBJ1-4; 7 nucleotides line up with TRBD1. The CDR3 totals 14 residues. Germline V gene data show CDR1 as MNHEY and CDR2 as SVGAGI. Trimming took 6 bases from V and 7 from J; bases not matched to a gene: 8. CDR3 amino acids: CASSLGGSGEKLFF. The CDR3 bases are TGTGCCAGCAGCCTAGGGGGCTCAGGTGAAAAACTGTTTTTT.

This clone showed up just once. The CDR3 reads CASSPTGDNYSGANVLTF. CDR3 in DNA: TGTGCCAGCAGCCCGACTGGGGACAACTACTCTGGGGCCAACGTCCTGACTTTC. V gene TRBV28 combines with J gene TRBJ2-6, with D possibly TRBD1 on 6 matching bases. This CDR3 is 18 amino acids long. The ends were cut back, 6 bases at V and 0 bases at J, with 18 bases in the middle. CDR1 MDHEN and CDR2 SYDVKM come from the germline V gene.